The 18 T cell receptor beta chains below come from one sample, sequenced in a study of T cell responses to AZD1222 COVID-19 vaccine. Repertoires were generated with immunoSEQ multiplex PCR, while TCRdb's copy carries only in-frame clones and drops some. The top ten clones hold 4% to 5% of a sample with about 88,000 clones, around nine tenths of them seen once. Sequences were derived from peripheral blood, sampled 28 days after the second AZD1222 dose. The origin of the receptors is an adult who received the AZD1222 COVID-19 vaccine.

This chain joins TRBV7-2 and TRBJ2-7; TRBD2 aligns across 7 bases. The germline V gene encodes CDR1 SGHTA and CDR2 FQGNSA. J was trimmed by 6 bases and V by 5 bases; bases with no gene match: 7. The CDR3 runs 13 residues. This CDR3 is CASSRGDLREQYF. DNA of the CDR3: TGTGCCAGCAGCCGGGGGGATTTGCGCGAGCAGTACTTC.

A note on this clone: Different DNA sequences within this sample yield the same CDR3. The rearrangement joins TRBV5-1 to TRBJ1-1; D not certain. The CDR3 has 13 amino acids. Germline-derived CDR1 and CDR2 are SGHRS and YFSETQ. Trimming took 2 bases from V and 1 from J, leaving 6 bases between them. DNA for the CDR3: TGCGCCAGCAGCTTTTCCGCGAACACTGAAGCTTTCTTT. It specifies CASSFSANTEAFF.

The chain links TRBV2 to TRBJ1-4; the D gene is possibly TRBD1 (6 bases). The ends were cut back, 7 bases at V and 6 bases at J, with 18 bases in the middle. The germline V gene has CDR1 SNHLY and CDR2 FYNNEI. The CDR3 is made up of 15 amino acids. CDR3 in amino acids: CASNLDSLPDEKLFF. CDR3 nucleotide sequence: TGTGCCAGCAACCTGGACAGCTTGCCGGATGAAAAACTGTTTTTT.

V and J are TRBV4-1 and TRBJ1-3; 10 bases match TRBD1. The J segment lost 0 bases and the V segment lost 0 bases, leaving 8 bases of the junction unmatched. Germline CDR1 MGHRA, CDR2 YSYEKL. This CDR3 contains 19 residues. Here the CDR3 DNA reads TGCGCCAGCAGCCAAGATCTGTGGACAGGGGGGCGCTCTGGAAACACCATATATTTT. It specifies CASSQDLWTGGRSGNTIYF.

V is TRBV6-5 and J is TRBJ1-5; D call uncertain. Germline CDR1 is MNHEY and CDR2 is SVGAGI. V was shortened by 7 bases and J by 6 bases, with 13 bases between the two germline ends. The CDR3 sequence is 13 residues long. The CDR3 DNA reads TGTGCCAGCAAAGGAGGCCAGAGTCAGCCCCAGCATTTT. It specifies CASKGGQSQPQHF.

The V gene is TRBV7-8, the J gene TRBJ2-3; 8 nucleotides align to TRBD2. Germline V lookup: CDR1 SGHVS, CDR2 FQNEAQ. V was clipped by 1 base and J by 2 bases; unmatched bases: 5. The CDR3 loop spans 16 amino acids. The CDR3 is CASSLVAGGFTDTQYF. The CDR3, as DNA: TGTGCCAGCAGCTTAGTCGCGGGGGGTTTCACAGATACGCAGTATTTT.

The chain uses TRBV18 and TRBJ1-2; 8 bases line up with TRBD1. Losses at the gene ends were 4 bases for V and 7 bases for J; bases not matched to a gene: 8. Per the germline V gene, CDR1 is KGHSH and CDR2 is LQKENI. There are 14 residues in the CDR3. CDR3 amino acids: CASSLQGQVGGYTF. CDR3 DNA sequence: TGTGCCAGCTCACTTCAGGGACAGGTTGGTGGCTACACCTTC.

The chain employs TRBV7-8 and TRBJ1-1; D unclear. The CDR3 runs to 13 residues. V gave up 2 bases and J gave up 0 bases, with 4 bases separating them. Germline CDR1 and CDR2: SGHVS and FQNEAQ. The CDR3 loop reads CASSLTVNTEAFF. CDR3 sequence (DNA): TGTGCCAGCAGCTTAACAGTGAACACTGAAGCTTTCTTT.

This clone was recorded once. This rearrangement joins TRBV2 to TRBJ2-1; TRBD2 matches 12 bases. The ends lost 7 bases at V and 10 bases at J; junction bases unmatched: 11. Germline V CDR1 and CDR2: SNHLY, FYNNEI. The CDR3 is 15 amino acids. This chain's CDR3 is CASTGLAGGRGEQFF. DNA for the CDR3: TGTGCCAGCACAGGGCTAGCGGGGGGGCGAGGCGAGCAGTTCTTC.

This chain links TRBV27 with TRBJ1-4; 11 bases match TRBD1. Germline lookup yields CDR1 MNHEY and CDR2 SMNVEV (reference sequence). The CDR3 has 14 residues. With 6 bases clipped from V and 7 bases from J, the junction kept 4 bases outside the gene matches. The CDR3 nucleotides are TGTGCCAGCAGACCGGGACAGGGGGGTGAAAAACTGTTTTTT. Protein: CASRPGQGGEKLFF.

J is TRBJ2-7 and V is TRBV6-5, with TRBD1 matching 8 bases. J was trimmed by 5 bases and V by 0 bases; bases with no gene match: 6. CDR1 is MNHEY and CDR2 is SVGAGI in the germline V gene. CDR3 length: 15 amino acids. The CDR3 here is CASSYSQGALNEQYF. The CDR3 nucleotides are TGTGCCAGCAGTTACTCGCAGGGGGCGCTGAACGAGCAGTACTTC.

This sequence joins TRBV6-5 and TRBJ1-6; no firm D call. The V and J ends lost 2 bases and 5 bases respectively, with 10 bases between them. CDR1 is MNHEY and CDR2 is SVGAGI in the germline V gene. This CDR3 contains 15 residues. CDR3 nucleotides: TGTGCCAGCAGTTACACGGTAAAAAATAATTCACCCCTCCACTTT. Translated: CASSYTVKNNSPLHF.

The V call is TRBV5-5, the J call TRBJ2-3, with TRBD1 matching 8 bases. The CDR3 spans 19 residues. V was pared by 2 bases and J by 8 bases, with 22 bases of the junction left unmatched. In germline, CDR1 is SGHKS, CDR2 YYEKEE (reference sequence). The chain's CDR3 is CASSFYPRRQGPTVGTQYF. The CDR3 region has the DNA TGTGCCAGCAGCTTTTACCCCCGAAGACAGGGGCCTACCGTGGGTACGCAGTATTTT.

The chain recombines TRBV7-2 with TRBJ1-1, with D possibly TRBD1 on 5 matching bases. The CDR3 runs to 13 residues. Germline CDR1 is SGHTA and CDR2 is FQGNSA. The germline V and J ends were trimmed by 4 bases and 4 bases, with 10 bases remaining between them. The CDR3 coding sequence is TGTGCCAGCAGCTCCGTCGGGGGCACTGAAGCTTTCTTT. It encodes CASSSVGGTEAFF.

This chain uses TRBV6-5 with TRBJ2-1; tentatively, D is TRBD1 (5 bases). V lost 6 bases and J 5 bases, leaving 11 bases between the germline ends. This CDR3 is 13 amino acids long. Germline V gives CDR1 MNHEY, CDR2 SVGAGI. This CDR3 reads CASRLDRNNEQFF. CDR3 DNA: TGTGCCAGCAGGCTAGACAGAAACAATGAGCAGTTCTTC.

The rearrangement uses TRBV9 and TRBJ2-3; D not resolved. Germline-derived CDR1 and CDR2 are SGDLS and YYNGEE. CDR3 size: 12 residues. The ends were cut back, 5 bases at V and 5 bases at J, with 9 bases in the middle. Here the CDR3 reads CASSAALDTQYF. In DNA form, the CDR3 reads TGTGCCAGCAGTGCGGCGCTAGATACGCAGTATTTT.

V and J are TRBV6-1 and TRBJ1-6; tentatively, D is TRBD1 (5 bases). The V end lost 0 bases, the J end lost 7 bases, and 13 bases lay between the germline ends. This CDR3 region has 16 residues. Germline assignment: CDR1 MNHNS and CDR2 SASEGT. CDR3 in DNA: TGTGCCAGCAGTGAAGCGCTTGGGCAGGGCAATTCACCCCTCCACTTT. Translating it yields CASSEALGQGNSPLHF.

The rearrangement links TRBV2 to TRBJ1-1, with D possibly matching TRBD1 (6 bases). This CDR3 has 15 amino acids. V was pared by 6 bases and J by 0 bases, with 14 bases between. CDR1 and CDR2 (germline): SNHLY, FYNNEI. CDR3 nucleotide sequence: TGTGCCAGCAGACAATTAGGGGGGATGAACACTGAAGCTTTCTTT. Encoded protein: CASRQLGGMNTEAFF.